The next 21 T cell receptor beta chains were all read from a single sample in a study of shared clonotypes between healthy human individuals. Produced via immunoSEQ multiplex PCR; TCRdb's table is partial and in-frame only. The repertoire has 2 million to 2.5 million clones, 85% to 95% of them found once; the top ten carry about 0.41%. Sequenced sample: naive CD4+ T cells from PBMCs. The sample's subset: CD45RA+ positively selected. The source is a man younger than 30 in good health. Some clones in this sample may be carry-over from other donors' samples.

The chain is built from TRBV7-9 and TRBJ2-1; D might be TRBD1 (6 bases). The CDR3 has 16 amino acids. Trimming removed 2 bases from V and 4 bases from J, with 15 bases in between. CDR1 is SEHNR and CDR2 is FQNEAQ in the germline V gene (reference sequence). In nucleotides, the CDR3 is TGTGCCAGCAGCTTAACCAGGGGCCCTAAATACAATGAGCAGTTCTTC. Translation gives CASSLTRGPKYNEQFF.

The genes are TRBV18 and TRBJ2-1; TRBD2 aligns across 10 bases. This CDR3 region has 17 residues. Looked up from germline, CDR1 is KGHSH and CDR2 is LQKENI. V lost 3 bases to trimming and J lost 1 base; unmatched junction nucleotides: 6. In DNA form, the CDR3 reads TGTGCCAGCTCACCTACAGCGGGAGGGATATCCTACAATGAGCAGTTCTTC. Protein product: CASSPTAGGISYNEQFF.

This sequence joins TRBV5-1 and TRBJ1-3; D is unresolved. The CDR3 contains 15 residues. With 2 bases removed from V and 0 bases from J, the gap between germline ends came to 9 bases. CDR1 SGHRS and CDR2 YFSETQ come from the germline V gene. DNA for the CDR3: TGCGCCAGCAGCTTAACAGATTTCTCTGGAAACACCATATATTTT. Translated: CASSLTDFSGNTIYF.

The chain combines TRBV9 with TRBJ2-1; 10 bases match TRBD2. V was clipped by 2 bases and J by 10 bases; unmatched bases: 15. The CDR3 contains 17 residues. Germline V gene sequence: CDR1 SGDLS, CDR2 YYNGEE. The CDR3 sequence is CASSVKISGRGREEQFF. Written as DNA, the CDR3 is TGTGCCAGCAGCGTTAAGATAAGCGGGAGGGGCCGGGAGGAGCAGTTCTTC. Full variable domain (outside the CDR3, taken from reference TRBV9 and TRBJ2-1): DSGVTQTPKHLITATGQRVTLRCSPRSGDLSVYWYQQSLDQGLQFLIQYYNGEERAKGNILERFSAQQFPDLHSELNLSSLELGDSALYFCASSVKISGRGREEQFFGPGTRLTVL.

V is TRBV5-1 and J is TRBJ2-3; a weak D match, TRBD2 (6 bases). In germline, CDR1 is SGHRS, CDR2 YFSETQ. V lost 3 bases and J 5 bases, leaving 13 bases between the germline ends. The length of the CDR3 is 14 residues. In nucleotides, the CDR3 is TGCGCCAGCAGCTGGGGGGTCGAGGGAGATACGCAGTATTTT. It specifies CASSWGVEGDTQYF.

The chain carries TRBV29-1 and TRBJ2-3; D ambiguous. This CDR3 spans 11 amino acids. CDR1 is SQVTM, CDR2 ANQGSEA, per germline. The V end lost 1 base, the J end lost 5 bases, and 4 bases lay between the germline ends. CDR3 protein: CSVEGEDTQYF. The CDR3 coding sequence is TGCAGCGTTGAAGGAGAAGATACGCAGTATTTT.

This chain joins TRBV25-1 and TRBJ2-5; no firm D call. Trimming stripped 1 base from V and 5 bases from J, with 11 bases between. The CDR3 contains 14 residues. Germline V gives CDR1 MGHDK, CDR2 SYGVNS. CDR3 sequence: CASSESATRETQYF. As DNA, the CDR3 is TGTGCCAGCAGTGAATCGGCGACAAGGGAGACCCAGTACTTC.

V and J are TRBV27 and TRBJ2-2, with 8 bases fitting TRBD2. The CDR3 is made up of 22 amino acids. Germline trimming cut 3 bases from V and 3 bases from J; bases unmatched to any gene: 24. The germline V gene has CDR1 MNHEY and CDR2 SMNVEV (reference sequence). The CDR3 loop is CASSLFSKPWEREKGDTGELFF. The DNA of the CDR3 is TGTGCCAGCAGTTTGTTTTCCAAACCCTGGGAGCGGGAGAAGGGGGACACCGGGGAGCTGTTTTTT.

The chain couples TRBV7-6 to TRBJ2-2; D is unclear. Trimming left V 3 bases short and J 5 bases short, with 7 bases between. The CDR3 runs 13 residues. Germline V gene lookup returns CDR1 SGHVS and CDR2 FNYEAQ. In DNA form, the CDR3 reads TGTGCCAGCAGCTTCGACCTGACCGGGGAGCTGTTTTTT. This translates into CASSFDLTGELFF.

CDR3 residues: CASSLEGGVTEAFF. CDR3 bases: TGTGCCAGCAGCTTAGAAGGGGGTGTGACTGAAGCTTTCTTT. This sequence joins TRBV11-2 and TRBJ1-1; maybe TRBD1 (6 bases). V dropped 0 bases and J dropped 5 bases, with 10 bases sitting between them. CDR3 length equals 14 residues. Germline values: CDR1 SGHAT, CDR2 FQNNGV. Based on the CDR3 plus reference TRBV11-2 and TRBJ1-1, the full variable domain is EAGVAQSPRYKIIEKRQSVAFWCNPISGHATLYWYQQILGQGPKLLIQFQNNGVVDDSQLPKDRFSAERLKGVDSTLKIQPAKLEDSAVYLCASSLEGGVTEAFFGQGTRLTVV.

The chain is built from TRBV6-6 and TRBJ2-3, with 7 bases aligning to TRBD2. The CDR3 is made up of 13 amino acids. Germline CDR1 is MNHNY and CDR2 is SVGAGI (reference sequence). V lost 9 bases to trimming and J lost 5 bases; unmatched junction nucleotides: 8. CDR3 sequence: CASTLPGGDTQYF. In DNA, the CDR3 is TGTGCCAGTACTCTCCCGGGAGGAGATACGCAGTATTTT.

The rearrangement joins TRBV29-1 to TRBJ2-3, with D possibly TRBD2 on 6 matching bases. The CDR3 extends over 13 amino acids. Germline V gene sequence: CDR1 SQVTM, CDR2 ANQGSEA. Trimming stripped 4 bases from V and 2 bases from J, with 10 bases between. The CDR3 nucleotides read TGCAGCGTTGGTAGCGGCCCCACAGATACGCAGTATTTT. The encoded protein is CSVGSGPTDTQYF.

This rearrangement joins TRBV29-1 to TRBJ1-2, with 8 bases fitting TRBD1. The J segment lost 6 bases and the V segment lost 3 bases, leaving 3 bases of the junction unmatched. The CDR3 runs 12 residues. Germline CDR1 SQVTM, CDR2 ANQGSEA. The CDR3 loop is CSVDRQGHGYTF. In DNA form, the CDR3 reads TGCAGCGTTGATCGACAGGGGCATGGCTACACCTTC.

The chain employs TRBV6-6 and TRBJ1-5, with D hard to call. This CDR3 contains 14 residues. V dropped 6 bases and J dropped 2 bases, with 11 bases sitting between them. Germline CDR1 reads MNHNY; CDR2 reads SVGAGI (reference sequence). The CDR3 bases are TGTGCCAGCAGGTATAACACCGGCAATCAGCCCCAGCATTTT. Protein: CASRYNTGNQPQHF.

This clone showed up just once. DNA for the CDR3: TGTGCCAGCAGCTTGAGCGGGAAAGGAACCTACAATGAGCAGTTCTTC. Residues: CASSLSGKGTYNEQFF. This rearrangement joins TRBV7-7 to TRBJ2-1; 7 bases are shared with TRBD2. The germline V gene encodes CDR1 SSHAT and CDR2 FNYEAQ (reference sequence). This CDR3 contains 16 residues. Unmatched junction bases numbered 7, after V lost 3 bases and J lost 2 bases.

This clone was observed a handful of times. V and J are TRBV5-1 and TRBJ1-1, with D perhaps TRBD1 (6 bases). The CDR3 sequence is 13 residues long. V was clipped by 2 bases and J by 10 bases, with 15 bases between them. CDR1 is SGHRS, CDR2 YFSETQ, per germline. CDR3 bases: TGCGCCAGCAGCTTTACGGACAGTGTTGGAGCTTTCTTT. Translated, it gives CASSFTDSVGAFF.

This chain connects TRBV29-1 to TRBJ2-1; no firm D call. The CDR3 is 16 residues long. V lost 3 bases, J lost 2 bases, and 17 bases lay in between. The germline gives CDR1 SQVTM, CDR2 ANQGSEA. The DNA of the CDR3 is TGCAGCGTTGACGAGTCGTTTAGGTGGCCCTACAATGAGCAGTTCTTC. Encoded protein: CSVDESFRWPYNEQFF.

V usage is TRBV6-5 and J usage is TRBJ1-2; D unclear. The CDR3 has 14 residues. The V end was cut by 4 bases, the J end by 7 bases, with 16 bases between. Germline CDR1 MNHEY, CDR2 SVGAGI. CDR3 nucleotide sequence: TGTGCCAGCAGTTTACGACGCGCGCCGGGTGGCTACACCTTC. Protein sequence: CASSLRRAPGGYTF.

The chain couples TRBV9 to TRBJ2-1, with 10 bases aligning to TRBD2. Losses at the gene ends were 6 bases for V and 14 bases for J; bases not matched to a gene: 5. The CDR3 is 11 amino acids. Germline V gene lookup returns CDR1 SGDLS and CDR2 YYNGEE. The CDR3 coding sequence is TGTGCCAGCATTGGAGCGGGAGGGAAGTTCTTC. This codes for CASIGAGGKFF.

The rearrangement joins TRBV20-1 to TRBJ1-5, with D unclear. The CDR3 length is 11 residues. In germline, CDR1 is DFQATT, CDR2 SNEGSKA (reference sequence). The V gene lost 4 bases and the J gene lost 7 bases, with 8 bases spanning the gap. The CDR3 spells CSAKLGQPQHF. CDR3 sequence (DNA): TGCAGTGCTAAGTTAGGCCAGCCCCAGCATTTT.

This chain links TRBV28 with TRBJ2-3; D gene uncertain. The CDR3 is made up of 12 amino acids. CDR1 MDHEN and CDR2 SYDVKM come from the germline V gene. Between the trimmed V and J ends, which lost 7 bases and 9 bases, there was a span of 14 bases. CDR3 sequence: CASTKVPATQYF. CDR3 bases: TGTGCCAGCACCAAAGTCCCGGCAACGCAGTATTTT.